The count of the clone carrying this T cell receptor (beta chain) is one. With a J-beta primer mix and a sample-barcoded 5' primer, a second PCR ran roughly 6 to 12 cycles. Each cDNA molecule was tagged by a template-switch adaptor that had 12 random nucleotides. TCRdb used MiXCR to reprocess the 5' RACE reads, holding one entry per CDR3 protein. The data show roughly 1.7 million distinct CDR3 sequences, with 34% seen just once and 10% to 12% held by the top ten. This CDR3 is 14 amino acids long. Germline V CDR1 and CDR2: DFQATT, SNEGSKA (reference sequence). Unmatched junction bases numbered 10, after V lost 7 bases and J lost 6 bases. This specimen comes from a study of blood T cells in healthy people across ages.

This sequence joins TRBV20-1 and TRBJ2-2, with 8 bases fitting TRBD1. Sequencing input: blood. The clonotype comes from a young woman in good health. The CDR3 here is CSVREDRAAGELFF. The CDR3 DNA is TGCAGTGTCCGCGAGGACAGGGCGGCCGGGGAGCTGTTTTTT.